The subject of this entry is one T cell receptor beta chain. Its antigen remains unknown. Germline V CDR1 and CDR2: LGHDT, YNNKEL (reference sequence). Trimming stripped 0 bases from V and 5 bases from J, with 17 bases between. The CDR3 covers 16 residues. This sample was included in a study of response to subunit inactivated influenza vaccine. TCRdb used MiXCR to reprocess the RT-PCR reads, holding one entry per CDR3 protein. The table includes 750,000 to 850,000 distinct CDR3 sequences, under 20% detected once. Study-level points and caveats: T cells newly recruited by each seasonal influenza vaccination are few, the authors suggested.

The chain uses TRBV3-1 and TRBJ2-7, with a possible D match to TRBD1 (7 bases). The clonotype was recovered from a man aged 45-60 years who received an inactivated influenza vaccine. Sample: PBMCs from blood, taken roughly 5 days after vaccination. This CDR3 is CASSQEYGGGPDEQYF. The CDR3 bases are TGTGCCAGCAGCCAAGAGTATGGAGGGGGCCCCGACGAGCAGTACTTC.